What follows describes a single T cell receptor (beta chain). As yet, its antigen is unknown. These data are taken from a study of somatic mutations in cytotoxic T cells in rheumatoid arthritis. At the level of the study: It was right after diagnosis, before any treatment, that patient blood (approximately 30 ml EDTA) was drawn.

Data came from immunoSEQ multiplex PCR; TCRdb stores just in-frame clones and leaves some out. The sample has about 15,000 clones; 65% to 80% are singletons. The CDR3 is 15 amino acids. Germline-derived CDR1 and CDR2 are LGHNA and YSLEER. Trimming removed 7 bases from V and 8 bases from J; junction bases left unmatched: 10. Study results and limitations: Rheumatoid arthritis patients showed slight TRBV07 underrepresentation, unadjusted for multiple comparisons. Each of about an eighth of the roughly 60 patients had a largest CD8+ clone that made up more than 20% of CD8+ cells.

The clonotype was recovered from an adult with rheumatoid arthritis. Sequenced: CD8+ T cells sorted from blood. The rearrangement uses TRBV4-3 and TRBJ2-1, with 11 positions matching TRBD2. The CDR3 region is CASNPLAGGGDEQFF. CDR3 in DNA: TGCGCCAGCAACCCCCTAGCGGGGGGCGGGGATGAGCAGTTCTTC.